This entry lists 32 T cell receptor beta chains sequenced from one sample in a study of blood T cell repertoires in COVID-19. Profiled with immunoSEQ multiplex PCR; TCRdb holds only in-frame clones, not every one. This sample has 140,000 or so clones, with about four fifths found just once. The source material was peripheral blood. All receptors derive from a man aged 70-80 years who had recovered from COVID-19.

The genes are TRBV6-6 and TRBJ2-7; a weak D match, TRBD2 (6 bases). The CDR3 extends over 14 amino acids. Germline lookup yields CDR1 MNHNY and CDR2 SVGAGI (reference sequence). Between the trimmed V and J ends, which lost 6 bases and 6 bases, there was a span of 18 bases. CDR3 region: CASSRGRDFGEQYF. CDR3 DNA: TGTGCCAGCAGCCGGGGCAGGGACTTTGGCGAGCAGTACTTC.

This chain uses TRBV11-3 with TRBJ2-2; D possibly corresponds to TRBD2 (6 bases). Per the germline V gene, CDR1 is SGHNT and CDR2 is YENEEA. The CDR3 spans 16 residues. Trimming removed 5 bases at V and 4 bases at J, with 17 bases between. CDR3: CASSGGLGYGTGELFF. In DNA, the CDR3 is TGTGCCAGCAGCGGGGGACTGGGGTACGGCACCGGGGAGCTGTTTTTT.

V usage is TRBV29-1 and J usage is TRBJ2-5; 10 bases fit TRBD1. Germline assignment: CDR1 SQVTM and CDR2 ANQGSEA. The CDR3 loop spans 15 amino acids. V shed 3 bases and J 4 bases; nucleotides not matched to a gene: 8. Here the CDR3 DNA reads TGCAGCGTTGAGACCGGGACAGGGGTAGGAGAGACCCAGTACTTC. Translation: CSVETGTGVGETQYF.

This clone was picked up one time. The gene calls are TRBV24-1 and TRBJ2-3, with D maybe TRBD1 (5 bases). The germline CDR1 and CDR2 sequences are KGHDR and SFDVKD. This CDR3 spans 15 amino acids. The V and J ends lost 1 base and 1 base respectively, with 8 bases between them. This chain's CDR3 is CATSDLSTGTDTQYF. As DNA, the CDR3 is TGTGCCACCAGTGATTTATCGACAGGCACAGATACGCAGTATTTT.

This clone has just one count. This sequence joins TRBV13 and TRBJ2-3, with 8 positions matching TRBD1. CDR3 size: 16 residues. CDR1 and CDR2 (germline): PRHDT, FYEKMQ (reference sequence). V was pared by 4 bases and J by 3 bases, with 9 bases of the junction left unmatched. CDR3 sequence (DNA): TGTGCCAGCAGCTACAAGTGGACAGGGTCAACAGATACGCAGTATTTT. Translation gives CASSYKWTGSTDTQYF.

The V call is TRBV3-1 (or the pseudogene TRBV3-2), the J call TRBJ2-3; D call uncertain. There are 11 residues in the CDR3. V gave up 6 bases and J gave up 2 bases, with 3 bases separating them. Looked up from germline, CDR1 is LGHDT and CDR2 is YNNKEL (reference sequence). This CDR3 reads CASSLTDTQYF. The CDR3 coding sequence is TGTGCCAGCAGTCTCACAGATACGCAGTATTTT.

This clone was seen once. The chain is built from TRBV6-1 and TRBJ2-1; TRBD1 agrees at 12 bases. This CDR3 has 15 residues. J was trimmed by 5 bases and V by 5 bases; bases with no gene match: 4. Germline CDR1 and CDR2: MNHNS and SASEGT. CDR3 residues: CASSSGTGGHNEQFF. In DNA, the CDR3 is TGTGCCAGCAGTTCTGGGACAGGGGGCCACAATGAGCAGTTCTTC.

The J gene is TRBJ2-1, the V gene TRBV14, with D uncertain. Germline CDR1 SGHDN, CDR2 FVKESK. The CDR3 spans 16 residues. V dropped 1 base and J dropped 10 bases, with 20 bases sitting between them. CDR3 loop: CASSQVTGNRGYEQFF. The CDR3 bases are TGTGCCAGCAGCCAAGTTACGGGTAACCGTGGGTACGAGCAGTTCTTC.

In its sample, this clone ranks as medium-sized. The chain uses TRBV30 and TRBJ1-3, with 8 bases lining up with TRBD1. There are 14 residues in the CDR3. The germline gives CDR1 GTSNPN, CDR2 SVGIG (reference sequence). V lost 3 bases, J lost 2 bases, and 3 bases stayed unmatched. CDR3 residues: CAWRGTGTGNTIYF. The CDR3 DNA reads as TGTGCCTGGAGGGGGACAGGCACTGGAAACACCATATATTTT.

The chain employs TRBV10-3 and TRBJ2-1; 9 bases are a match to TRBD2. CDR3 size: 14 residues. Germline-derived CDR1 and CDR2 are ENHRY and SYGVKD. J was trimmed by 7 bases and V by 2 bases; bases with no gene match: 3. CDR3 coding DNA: TGTGCCATCAGTGAGGCTAGCGGGAAGAATGAGCAGTTCTTC. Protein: CAISEASGKNEQFF.

CDR3 in DNA: TGCGCCAGCAGCCTCCTTCCCCTGGTCAGCGACGAGCAGTACTTC. This translates into CASSLLPLVSDEQYF. V is TRBV4-1 and J is TRBJ2-7; no firm D call. This CDR3 is 15 amino acids long. Germline lookup yields CDR1 MGHRA and CDR2 YSYEKL. V shed 4 bases and J shed 5 bases, with 18 bases lying between them.

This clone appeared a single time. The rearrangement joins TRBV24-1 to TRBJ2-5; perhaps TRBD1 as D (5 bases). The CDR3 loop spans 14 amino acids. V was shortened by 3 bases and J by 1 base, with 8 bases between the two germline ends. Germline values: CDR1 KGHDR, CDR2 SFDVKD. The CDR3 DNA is TGTGCCACCAGTGATGCTGACAGCCAAGAGACCCAGTACTTC. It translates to CATSDADSQETQYF.

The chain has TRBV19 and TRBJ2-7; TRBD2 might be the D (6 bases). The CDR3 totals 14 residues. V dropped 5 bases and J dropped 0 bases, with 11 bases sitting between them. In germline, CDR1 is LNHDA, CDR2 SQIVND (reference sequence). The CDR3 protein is CASSRSGSSYEQYF. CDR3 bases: TGTGCCAGTAGTCGCTCCGGGAGCTCCTACGAGCAGTACTTC.

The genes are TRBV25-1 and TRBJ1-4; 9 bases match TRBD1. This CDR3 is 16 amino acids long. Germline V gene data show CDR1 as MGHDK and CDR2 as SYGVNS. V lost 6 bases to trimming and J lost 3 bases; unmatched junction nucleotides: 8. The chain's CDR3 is CASRGQGMRANEKLFF. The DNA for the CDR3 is TGTGCCAGCAGAGGACAGGGGATGCGGGCTAATGAAAAACTGTTTTTT.

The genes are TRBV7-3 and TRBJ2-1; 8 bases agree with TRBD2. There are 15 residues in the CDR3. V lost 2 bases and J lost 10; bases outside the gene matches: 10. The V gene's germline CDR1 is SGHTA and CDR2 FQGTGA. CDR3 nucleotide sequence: TGTGCCAGCAGCTTACACCCCGGGACTAGAAACGAGCAGTTCTTC. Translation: CASSLHPGTRNEQFF.

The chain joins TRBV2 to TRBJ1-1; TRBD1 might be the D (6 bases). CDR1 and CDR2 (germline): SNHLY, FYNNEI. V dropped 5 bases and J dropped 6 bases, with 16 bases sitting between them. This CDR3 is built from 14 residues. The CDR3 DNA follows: TGTGCCAGCAGTCTAACAGGGACGGGGTCTGAAGCTTTCTTT. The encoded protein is CASSLTGTGSEAFF.

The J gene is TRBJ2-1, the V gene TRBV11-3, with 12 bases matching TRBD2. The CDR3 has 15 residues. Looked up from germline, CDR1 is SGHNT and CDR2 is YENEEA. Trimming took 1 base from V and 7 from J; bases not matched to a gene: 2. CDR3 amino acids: CASSLVTSGRNEQFF. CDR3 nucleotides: TGTGCCAGCAGCTTAGTAACTAGCGGGAGGAATGAGCAGTTCTTC.

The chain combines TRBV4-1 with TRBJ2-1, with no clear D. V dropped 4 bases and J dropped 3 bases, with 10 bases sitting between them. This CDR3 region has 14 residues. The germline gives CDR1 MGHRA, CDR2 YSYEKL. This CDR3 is CASSRPEVYNEQFF. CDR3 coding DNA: TGCGCCAGCAGCCGACCTGAGGTCTACAATGAGCAGTTCTTC.

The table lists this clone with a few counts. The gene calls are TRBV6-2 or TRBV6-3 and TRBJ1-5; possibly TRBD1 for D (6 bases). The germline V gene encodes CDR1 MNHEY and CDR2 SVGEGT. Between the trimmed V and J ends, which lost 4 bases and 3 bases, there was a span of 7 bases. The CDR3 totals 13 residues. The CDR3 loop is CASSWGLNQPQHF. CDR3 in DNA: TGTGCCAGCAGTTGGGGGCTCAATCAGCCCCAGCATTTT.

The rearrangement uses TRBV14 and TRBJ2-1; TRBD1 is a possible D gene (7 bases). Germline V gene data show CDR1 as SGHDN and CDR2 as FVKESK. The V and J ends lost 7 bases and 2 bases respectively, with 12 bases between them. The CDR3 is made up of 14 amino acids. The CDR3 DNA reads TGTGCCAGCAATGGAGGGGGCCCCTACAATGAGCAGTTCTTC. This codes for CASNGGGPYNEQFF.

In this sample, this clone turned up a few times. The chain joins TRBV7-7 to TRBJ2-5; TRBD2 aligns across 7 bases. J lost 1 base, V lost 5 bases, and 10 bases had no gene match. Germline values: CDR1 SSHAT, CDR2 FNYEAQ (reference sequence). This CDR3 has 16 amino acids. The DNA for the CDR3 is TGTGCCAGCAGCGGCCGGGGGAGGGGTCCCCAAGAGACCCAGTACTTC. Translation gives CASSGRGRGPQETQYF.

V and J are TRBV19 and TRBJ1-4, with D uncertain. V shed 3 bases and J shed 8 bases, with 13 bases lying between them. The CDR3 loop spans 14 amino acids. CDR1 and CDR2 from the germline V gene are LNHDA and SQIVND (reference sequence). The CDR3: CASSMRRMGEKLFF. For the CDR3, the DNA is TGTGCCAGTAGTATGAGGAGGATGGGCGAAAAACTGTTTTTT.

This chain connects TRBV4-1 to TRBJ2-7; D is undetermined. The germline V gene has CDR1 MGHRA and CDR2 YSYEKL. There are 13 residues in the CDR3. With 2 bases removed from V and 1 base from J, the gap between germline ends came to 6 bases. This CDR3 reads CASSQTRSYEQYF. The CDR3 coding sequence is TGCGCCAGCAGCCAAACTCGTTCCTACGAGCAGTACTTC.

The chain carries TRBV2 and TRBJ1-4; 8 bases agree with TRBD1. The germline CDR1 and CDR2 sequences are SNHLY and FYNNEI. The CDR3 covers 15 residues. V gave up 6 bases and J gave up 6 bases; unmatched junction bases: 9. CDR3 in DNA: TGTGCCAGCAGGGCGGACAGGGCGGGGGATGAAAAACTGTTTTTT. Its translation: CASRADRAGDEKLFF.

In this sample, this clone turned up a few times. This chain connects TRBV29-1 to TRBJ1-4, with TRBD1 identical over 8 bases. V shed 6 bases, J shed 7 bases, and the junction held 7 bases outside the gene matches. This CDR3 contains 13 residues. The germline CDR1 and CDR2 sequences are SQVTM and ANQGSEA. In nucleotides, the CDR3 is TGCAGCGTCTCAGGGGGCGTGGGTGAAAAACTGTTTTTT. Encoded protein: CSVSGGVGEKLFF. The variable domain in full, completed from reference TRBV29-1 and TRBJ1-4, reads SAVISQKPSRDICQRGTSLTIQCQVDSQVTMMFWYRQQPGQSLTLIATANQGSEATYESGFVIDKFPISRPNLTFSTLTVSNMSPEDSSIYLCSVSGGVGEKLFFGSGTQLSVL.

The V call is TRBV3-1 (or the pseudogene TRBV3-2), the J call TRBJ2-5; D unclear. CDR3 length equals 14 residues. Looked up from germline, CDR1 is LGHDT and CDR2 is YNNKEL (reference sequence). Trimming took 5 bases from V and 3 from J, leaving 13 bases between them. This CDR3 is CASSALDQKETQYF. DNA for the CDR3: TGTGCCAGCAGCGCCCTTGATCAGAAAGAGACCCAGTACTTC.

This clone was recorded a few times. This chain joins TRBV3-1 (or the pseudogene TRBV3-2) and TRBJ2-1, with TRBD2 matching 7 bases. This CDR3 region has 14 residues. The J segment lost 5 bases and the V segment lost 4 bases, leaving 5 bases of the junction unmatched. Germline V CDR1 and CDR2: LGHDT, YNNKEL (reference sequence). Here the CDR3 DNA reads TGTGCCAGCAGCCCCCCCGGGGGGAACAATGAGCAGTTCTTC. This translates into CASSPPGGNNEQFF.

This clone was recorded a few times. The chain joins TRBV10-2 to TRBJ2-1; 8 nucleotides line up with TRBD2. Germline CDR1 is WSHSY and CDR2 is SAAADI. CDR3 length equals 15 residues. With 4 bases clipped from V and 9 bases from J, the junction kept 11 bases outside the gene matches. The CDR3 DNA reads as TGCGCCAGCAGTGGTCCGGGACTAGTGACTCCTGAGCAGTTCTTC. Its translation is CASSGPGLVTPEQFF.

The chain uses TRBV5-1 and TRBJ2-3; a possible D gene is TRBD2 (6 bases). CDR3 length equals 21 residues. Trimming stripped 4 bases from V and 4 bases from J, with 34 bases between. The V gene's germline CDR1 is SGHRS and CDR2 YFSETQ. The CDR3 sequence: CASSLPQYEGTSMYAPDTQYF. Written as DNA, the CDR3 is TGCGCCAGCAGCCTTCCACAATATGAGGGAACTAGCATGTACGCCCCAGATACGCAGTATTTT.

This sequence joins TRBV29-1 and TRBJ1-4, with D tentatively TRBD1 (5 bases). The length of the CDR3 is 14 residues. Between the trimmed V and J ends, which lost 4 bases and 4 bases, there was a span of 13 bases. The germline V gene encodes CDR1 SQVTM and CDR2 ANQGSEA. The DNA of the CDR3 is TGCAGCGTTGGGAGTGGGGCTCTTAATGAAAAACTGTTTTTT. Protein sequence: CSVGSGALNEKLFF.

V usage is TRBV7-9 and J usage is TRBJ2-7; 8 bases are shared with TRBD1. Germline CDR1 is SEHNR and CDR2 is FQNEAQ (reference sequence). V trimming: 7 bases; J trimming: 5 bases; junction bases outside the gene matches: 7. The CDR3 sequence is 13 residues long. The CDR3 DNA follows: TGTGCCAGCACCCAGGGGGCGAGAGACGAGCAGTACTTC. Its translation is CASTQGARDEQYF.

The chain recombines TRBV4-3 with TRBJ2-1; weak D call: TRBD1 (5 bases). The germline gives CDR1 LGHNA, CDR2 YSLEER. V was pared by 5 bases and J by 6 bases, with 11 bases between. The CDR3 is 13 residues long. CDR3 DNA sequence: TGCGCCAGCAGCGAGATAGACAGCAATGAGCAGTTCTTC. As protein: CASSEIDSNEQFF.